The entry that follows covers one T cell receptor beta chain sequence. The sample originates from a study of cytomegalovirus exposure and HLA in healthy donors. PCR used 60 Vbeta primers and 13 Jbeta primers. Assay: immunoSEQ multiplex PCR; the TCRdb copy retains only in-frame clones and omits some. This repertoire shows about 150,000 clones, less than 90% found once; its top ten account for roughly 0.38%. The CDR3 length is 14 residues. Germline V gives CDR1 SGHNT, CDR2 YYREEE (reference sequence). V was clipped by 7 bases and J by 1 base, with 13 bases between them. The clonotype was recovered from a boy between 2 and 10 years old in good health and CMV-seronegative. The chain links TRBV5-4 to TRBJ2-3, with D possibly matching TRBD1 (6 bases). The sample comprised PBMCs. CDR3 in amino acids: CASRSRTGTDTQYF. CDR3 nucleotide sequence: TGTGCCAGCCGTTCCAGGACAGGCACAGATACGCAGTATTTT.